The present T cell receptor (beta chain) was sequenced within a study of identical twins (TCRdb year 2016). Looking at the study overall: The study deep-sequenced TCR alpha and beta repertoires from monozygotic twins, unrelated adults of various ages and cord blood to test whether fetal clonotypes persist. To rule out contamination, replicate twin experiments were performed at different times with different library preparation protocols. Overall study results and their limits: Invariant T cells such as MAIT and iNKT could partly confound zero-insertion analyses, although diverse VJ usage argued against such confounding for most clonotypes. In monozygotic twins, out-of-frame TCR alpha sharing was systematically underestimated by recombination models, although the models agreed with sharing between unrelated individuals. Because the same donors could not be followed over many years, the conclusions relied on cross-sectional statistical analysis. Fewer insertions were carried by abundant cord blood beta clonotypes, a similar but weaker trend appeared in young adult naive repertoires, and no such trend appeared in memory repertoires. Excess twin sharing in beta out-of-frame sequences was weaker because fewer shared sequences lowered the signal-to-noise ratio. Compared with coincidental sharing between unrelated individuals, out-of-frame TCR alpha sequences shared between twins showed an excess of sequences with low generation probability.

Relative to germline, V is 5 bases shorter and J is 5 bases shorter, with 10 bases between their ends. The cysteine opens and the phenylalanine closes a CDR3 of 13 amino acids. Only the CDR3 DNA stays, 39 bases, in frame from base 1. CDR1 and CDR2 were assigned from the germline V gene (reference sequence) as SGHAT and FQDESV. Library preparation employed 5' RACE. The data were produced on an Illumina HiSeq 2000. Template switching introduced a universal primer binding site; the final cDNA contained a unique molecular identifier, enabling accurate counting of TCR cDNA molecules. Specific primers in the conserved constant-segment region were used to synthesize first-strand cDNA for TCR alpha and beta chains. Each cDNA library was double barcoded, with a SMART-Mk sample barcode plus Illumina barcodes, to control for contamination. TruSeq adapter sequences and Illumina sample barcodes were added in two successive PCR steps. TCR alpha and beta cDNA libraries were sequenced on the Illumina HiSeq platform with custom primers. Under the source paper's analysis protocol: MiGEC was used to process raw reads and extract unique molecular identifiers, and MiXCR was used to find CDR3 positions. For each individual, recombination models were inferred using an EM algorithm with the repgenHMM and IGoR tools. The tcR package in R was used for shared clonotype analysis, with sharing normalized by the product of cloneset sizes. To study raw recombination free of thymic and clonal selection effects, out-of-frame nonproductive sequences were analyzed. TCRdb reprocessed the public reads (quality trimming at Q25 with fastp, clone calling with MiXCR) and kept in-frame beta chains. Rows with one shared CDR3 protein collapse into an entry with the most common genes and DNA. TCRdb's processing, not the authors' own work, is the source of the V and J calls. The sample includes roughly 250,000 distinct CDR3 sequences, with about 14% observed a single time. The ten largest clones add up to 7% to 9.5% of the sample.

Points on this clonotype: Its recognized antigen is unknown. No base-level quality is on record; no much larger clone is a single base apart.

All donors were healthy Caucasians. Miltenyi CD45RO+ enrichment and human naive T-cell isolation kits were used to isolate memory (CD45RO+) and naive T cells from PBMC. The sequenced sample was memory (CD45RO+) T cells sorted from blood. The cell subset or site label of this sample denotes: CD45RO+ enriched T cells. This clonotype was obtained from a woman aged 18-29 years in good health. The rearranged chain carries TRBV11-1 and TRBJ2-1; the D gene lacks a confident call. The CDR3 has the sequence CASSPNTDNEQFF. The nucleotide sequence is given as TGTGCCAGCAGCCCCAACACTGACAATGAGCAGTTCTTC.